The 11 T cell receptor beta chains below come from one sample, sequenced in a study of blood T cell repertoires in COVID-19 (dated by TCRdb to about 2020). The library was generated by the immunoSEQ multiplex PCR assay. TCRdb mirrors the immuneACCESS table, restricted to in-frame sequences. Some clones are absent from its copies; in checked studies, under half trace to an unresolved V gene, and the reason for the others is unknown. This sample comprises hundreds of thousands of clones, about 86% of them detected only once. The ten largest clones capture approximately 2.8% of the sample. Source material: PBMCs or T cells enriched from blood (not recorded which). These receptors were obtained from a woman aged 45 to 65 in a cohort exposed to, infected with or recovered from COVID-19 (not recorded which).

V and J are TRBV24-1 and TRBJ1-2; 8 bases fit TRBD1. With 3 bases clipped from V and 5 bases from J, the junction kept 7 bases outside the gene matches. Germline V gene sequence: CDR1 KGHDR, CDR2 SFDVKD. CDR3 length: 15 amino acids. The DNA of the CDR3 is TGTGCCACCAGTGATGGACAGGGAGGGCCTTATGGCTACACCTTC. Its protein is CATSDGQGGPYGYTF.

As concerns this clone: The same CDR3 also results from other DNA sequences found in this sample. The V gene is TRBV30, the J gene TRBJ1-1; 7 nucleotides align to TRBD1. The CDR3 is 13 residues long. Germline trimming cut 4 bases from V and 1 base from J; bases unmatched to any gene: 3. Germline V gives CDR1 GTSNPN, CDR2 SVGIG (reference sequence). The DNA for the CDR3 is TGTGCCTGGACTAGGACAGGGAACACTGAAGCTTTCTTT. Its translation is CAWTRTGNTEAFF.

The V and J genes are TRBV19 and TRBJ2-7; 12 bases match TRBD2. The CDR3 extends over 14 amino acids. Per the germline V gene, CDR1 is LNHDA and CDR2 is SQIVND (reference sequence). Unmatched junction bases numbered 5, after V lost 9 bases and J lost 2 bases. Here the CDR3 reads CASRPSGGAYEQYF. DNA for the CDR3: TGTGCCAGCCGACCTAGCGGGGGGGCCTACGAGCAGTACTTC. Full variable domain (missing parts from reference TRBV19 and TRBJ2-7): DGGITQSPKYLFRKEGQNVTLSCEQNLNHDAMYWYRQDPGQGLRLIYYSQIVNDFQKGDIAEGYSVSREKKESFPLTVTSAQKNPTAFYLCASRPSGGAYEQYFGPGTRLTVT.

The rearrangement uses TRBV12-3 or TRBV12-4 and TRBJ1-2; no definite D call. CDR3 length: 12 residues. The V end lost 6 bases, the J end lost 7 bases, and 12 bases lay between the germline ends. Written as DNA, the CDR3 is TGTGCCAGCAGCCTAAGTACCGGTGGCTACACCTTC. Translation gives CASSLSTGGYTF.

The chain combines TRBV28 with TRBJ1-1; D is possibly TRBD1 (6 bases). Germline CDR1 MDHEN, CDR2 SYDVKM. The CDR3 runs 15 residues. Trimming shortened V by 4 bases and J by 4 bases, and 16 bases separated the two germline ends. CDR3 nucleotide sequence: TGTGCCAGCAGTTCCGGTGGGGGGGCAGCCACTGAAGCTTTCTTT. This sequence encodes CASSSGGGAATEAFF.

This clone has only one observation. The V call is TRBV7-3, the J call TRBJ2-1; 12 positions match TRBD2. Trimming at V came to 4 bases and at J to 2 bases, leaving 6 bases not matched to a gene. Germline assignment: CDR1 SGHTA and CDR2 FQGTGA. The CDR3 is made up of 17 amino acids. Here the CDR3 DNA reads TGTGCCAGCAGCTCCCGACTAGCGGGGGTGCCCTACAATGAGCAGTTCTTC. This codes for CASSSRLAGVPYNEQFF.

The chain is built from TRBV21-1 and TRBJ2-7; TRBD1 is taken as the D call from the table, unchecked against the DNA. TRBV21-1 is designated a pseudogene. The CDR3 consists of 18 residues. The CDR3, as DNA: TGTGCCAGCAGCAAAGCGCTCGGTAGGGACAGGGGGATCTACGAGCAGTACTTC. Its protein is CASSKALGRDRGIYEQYF.

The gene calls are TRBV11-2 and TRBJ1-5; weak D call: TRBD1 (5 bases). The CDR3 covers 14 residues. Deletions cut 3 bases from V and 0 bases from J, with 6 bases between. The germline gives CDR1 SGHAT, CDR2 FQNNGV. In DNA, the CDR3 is TGTGCCAGCAGCTTGACAGATAGCAATCAGCCCCAGCATTTT. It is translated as CASSLTDSNQPQHF.

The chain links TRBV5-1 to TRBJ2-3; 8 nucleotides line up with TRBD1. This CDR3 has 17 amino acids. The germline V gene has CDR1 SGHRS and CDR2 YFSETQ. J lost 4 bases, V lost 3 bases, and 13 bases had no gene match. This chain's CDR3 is CASSSNPGTGGSDTQYF. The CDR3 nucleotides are TGCGCCAGCAGCTCCAACCCCGGGACAGGAGGGTCAGATACGCAGTATTTT. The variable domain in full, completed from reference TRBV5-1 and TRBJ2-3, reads KAGVTQTPRYLIKTRGQQVTLSCSPISGHRSVSWYQQTPGQGLQFLFEYFSETQRNKGNFPGRFSGRQFSNSRSEMNVSTLELGDSALYLCASSSNPGTGGSDTQYFGPGTRLTVL.

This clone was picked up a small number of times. The chain's CDR3 is CASGRGIETQYF. CDR3 in DNA: TGTGCCAGCGGCAGGGGAATAGAGACCCAGTACTTC. V gene TRBV7-8 combines with J gene TRBJ2-5; TRBD1 might be the D (6 bases). The CDR3 length is 12 residues. In germline, CDR1 is SGHVS, CDR2 FQNEAQ. V lost 8 bases and J 4 bases, leaving 11 bases between the germline ends.

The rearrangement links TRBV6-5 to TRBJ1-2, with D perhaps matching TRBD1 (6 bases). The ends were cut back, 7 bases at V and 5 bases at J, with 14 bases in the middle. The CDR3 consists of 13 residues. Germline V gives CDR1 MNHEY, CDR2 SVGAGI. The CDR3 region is CASNNLQGYGYTF. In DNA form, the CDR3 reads TGTGCCAGCAATAACCTTCAGGGGTATGGCTACACCTTC.